These T cell receptor beta chains were read from a single sample in a study of cytomegalovirus exposure and HLA in healthy donors. The protocol was immunoSEQ multiplex PCR, while the TCRdb copy is restricted to in-frame clones and leaves out a portion. The sample holds over 110,000 clones, around nine tenths seen once. What was sequenced was PBMCs. These receptors all come from a man aged 18 to 35 in good health and CMV-seropositive. CDR3s include the opening cysteine and the closing phenylalanine or tryptophan. A D gene is named only where the DNA matches it firmly. The size of a clone is reported for some rows only, either as once, few or many, or as a class for expanded clones.

size	V	D	J	DNA	CDR3
.	TRBV11-2	TRBD1	TRBJ1-6	TGTGCCAGCAGCTTACAGGGGGCCCCTCATATTTCACCCCTCCACTTT	CASSLQGAPHISPLHF
.	TRBV6-1	.	TRBJ2-2	TGTGCCAGCAGTGAACCTTACAGGGGGGAGCTGTTTTTT	CASSEPYRGELFF
.	TRBV20-1	.	TRBJ2-1	TGCAGTGCTAACAGGGTTAATGAGCAGTTCTTC	CSANRVNEQFF
.	TRBV9	.	TRBJ2-1	TGTGCCAGCAGCGTAGGACAGTACAATGAGCAGTTCTTC	CASSVGQYNEQFF
.	TRBV29-1	.	TRBJ1-2	TGCAGCGTTGTGGGAGGTAACTATGGCTACACCTTC	CSVVGGNYGYTF
.	TRBV30	.	TRBJ1-5	TGTGCCTGGAGTAAGACAGAGAATCAGCCCCAGCATTTT	CAWSKTENQPQHF
.	TRBV4-1	TRBD1	TRBJ1-3	TGCGCCAGCAGCCGTGGACAGGGTAAGGGAAACACCATATATTTT	CASSRGQGKGNTIYF
.	TRBV6-5	TRBD1	TRBJ2-5	TGTGCCAGCACCCCGGGACAGGGGGCCGAGACCCAGTACTTC	CASTPGQGAETQYF
.	TRBV9	.	TRBJ2-3	TGTGCCAGCAGCGGCCGACAGGATTCAGATACGCAGTATTTT	CASSGRQDSDTQYF
.	TRBV19	TRBD1	TRBJ1-2	TGTGCCAGTAGTATAGATCGGACAGGATGGAGTGGCTACACCTTC	CASSIDRTGWSGYTF
.	TRBV6-4	.	TRBJ1-2	TGTGCCAGCAGTGATCAGGCGGGTTCATCCTATGGCTACACCTTC	CASSDQAGSSYGYTF
.	TRBV19	.	TRBJ2-6	TGTGCCAGTAGTATAGAAGGCTCTAGTTCTGGGGCCAACGTCCTGACTTTC	CASSIEGSSSGANVLTF
.	TRBV5-1	TRBD1	TRBJ2-3	TGCGCCAGCAGCTTGAGGACAGGGATCACAGATACGCAGTATTTT	CASSLRTGITDTQYF
.	TRBV10-3	TRBD1	TRBJ1-1	TGTGCCATCAGTAAGGGACAGATGAACACTGAAGCTTTCTTT	CAISKGQMNTEAFF
.	TRBV11-1	.	TRBJ2-7	TGTGCCAGCAGCCCCGGGACTTTTTACGAGCAGTACTTC	CASSPGTFYEQYF
.	TRBV5-1	TRBD2	TRBJ2-1	TGCGCCAGCAGCTACGGGACTAGCCGCTTTAATGAGCAGTTCTTC	CASSYGTSRFNEQFF
once	TRBV19	.	TRBJ1-5	TGTGCCAGTAGTATATCCCGTGGCCCAGGCGGCAATCAGCCCCAGCATTTT	CASSISRGPGGNQPQHF
.	TRBV5-6	TRBD1	TRBJ1-2	TGTGCCAGCAGTTTCGGGACAGGGGGCGGTGGCTACACCTTC	CASSFGTGGGGYTF
.	TRBV5-6	.	TRBJ2-1	TGTGCCAGCAGCTTAATTGTGATAGGGAGAAACAATGAGCAGTTCTTC	CASSLIVIGRNNEQFF
.	TRBV27	.	TRBJ1-6	TGTGCCAGCAGTCAAAGACAGTATAATTCACCCCTCCACTTT	CASSQRQYNSPLHF
.	TRBV19	.	TRBJ2-1	TGTGCCAGTAGTCCCGACGCGGCGGGAACCTACAATGAGCAGTTCTTC	CASSPDAAGTYNEQFF
.	TRBV15	.	TRBJ1-2	TGTGCCACCAGCAGAACAACCGGGAACCTCTATGGCTACACCTTC	CATSRTTGNLYGYTF